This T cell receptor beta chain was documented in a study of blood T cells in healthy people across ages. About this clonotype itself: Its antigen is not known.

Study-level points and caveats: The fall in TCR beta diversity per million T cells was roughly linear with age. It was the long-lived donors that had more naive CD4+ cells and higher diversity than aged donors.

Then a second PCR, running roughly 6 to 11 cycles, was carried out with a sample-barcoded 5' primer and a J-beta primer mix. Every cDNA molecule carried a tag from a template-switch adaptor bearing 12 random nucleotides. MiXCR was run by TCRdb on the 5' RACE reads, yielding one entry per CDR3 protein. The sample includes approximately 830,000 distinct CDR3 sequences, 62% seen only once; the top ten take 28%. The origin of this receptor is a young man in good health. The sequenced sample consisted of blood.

The CDR3 protein is CASSQRTGGYGYTF. CDR3 DNA sequence: TGTGCCAGCAGCCAACGGACAGGGGGCTATGGCTACACCTTC. This rearrangement joins TRBV3-1 to TRBJ1-2; 10 bases match TRBD1. Germline V CDR1 and CDR2: LGHDT, YNNKEL (reference sequence). V gave up 2 bases and J gave up 4 bases; unmatched junction bases: 1. The CDR3 consists of 14 residues.